These 3 T cell receptor beta chains were all obtained from the same sample, sequenced in a study of T cell changes during pregnancy in multiple sclerosis. Measured with immunoSEQ multiplex PCR; TCRdb has only the in-frame clones, and not every one. The sample yields around 88,000 clones, almost 95% seen once. Source: peripheral blood, taken in the first trimester of pregnancy. Every receptor here comes from a female donor with multiple sclerosis, enrolled in a pregnancy study.

A note on this clone: The sample holds other DNA sequences that translate to the same CDR3. The V gene is TRBV29-1, the J gene TRBJ2-2, with D tentatively TRBD1 (6 bases). The CDR3 consists of 14 residues. The germline CDR1 and CDR2 sequences are SQVTM and ANQGSEA. V was pared by 4 bases and J by 0 bases, with 9 bases between. The CDR3 DNA reads as TGCAGCGTTGGAGGGGGACCGAACACCGGGGAGCTGTTTTTT. Amino acids: CSVGGGPNTGELFF.

The V and J genes are TRBV5-1 and TRBJ2-7; possibly TRBD1 for D (6 bases). The CDR3 extends over 15 amino acids. The ends were cut back, 4 bases at V and 4 bases at J, with 18 bases in the middle. The V gene's germline CDR1 is SGHRS and CDR2 YFSETQ. CDR3 residues: CASSLIRGHPYEQYF. For the CDR3, the DNA is TGCGCCAGCAGCCTCATCAGGGGACACCCTTACGAGCAGTACTTC.

The chain joins TRBV29-1 to TRBJ1-5; D possibly corresponds to TRBD1 (6 bases). Germline assignment: CDR1 SQVTM and CDR2 ANQGSEA. Trimming took off 5 bases at V and 1 base at J, with 9 bases between the two ends. The CDR3 covers 13 residues. The CDR3 DNA reads as TGCAGCGTTCAGGGGATGAGCAATCAGCCCCAGCATTTT. Amino acid sequence: CSVQGMSNQPQHF.